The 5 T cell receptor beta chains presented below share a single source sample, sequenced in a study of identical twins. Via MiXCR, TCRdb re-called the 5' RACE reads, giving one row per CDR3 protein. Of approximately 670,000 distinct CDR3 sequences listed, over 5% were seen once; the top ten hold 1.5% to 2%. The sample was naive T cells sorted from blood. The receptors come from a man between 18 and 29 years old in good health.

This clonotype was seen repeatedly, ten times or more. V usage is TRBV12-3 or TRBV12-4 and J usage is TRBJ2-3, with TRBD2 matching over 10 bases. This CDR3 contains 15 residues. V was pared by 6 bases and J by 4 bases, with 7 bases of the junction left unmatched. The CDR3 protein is CASSPSGRASDTQYF. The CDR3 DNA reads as TGTGCCAGCAGCCCCAGCGGGAGGGCTTCAGATACGCAGTATTTT.

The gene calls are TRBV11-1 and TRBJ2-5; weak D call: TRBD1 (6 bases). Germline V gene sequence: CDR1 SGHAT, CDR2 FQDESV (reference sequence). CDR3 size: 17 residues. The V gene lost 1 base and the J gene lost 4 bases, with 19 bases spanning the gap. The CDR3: CASSLVTARDIGETQYF. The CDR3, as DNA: TGTGCCAGCAGCTTAGTTACTGCTCGGGACATCGGAGAGACCCAGTACTTC.

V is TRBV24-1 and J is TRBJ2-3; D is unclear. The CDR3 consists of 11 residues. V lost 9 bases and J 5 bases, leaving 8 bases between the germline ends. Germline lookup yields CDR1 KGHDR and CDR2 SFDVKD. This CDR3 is CATGLEDTQYF. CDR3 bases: TGTGCCACCGGGCTCGAAGATACGCAGTATTTT.

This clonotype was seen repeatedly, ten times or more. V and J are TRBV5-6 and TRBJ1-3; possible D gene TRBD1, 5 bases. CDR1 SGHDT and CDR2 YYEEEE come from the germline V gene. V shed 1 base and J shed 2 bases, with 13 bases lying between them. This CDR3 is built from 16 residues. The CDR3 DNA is TGTGCCAGCAGCTTGTCCGGGGGGGTTACTGGAAACACCATATATTTT. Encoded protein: CASSLSGGVTGNTIYF.

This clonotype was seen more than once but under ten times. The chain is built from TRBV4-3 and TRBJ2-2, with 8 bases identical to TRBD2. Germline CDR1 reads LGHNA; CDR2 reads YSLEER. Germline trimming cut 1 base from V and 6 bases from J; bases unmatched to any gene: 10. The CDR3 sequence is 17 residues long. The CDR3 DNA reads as TGCGCCAGCAGCCAAGGTTCGGCGGGAGGAGTGGCCGGGGAGCTGTTTTTT. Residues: CASSQGSAGGVAGELFF.